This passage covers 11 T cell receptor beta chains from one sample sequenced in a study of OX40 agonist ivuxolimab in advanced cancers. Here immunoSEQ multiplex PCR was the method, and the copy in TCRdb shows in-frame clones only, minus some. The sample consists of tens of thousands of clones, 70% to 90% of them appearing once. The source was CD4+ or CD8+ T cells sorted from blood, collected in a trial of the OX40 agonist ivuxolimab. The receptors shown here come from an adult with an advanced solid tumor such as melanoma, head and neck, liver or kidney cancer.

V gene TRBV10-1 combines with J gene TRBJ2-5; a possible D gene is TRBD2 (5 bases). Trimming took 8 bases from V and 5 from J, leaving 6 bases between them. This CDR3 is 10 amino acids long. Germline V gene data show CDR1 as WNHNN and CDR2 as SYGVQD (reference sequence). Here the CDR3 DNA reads TGCGCCAGCCGAGGGGAGACCCAGTACTTC. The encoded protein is CASRGETQYF.

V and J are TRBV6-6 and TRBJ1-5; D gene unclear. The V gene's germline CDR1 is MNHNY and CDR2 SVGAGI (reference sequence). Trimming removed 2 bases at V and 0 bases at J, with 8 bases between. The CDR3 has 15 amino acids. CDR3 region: CASSYAAASNQPQHF. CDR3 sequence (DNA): TGTGCCAGCAGTTACGCGGCGGCTAGCAATCAGCCCCAGCATTTT.

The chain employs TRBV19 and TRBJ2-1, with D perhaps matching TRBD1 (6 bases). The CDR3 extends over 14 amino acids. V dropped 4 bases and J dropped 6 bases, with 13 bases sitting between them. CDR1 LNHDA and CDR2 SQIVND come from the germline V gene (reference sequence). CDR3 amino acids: CASSRGRGRNEQFF. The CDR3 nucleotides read TGTGCCAGTAGTAGGGGCAGGGGACGCAATGAGCAGTTCTTC.

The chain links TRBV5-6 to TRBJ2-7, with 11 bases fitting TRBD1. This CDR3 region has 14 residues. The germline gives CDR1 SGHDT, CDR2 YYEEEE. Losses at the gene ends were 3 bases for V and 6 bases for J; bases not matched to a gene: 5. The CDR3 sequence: CASSSDRGPLEQYF. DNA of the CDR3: TGTGCCAGCAGCTCGGACAGGGGGCCTCTCGAGCAGTACTTC.

The CDR3 spells CASSPFTANTGELFF. CDR3 nucleotide sequence: TGCGCCAGCAGCCCATTTACTGCGAACACCGGGGAGCTGTTTTTT. The J gene is TRBJ2-2, the V gene TRBV4-1; D gene unclear. The germline CDR1 and CDR2 sequences are MGHRA and YSYEKL. The ends were cut back, 4 bases at V and 0 bases at J, with 9 bases in the middle. The CDR3 spans 15 residues.

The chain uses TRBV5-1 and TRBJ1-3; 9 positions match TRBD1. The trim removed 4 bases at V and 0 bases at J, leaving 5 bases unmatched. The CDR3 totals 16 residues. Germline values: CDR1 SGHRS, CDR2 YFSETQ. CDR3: CASSPRDRASGNTIYF. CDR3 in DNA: TGCGCCAGCAGCCCACGGGACAGGGCCTCTGGAAACACCATATATTTT. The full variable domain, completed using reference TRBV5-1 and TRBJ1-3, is KAGVTQTPRYLIKTRGQQVTLSCSPISGHRSVSWYQQTPGQGLQFLFEYFSETQRNKGNFPGRFSGRQFSNSRSEMNVSTLELGDSALYLCASSPRDRASGNTIYFGEGSWLTVV.

Here the CDR3 reads CASSPNGGPQDTQYF. DNA of the CDR3: TGCGCCAGCAGCCCCAACGGGGGGCCGCAGGATACGCAGTATTTT. The genes are TRBV4-1 and TRBJ2-3; tentatively, D is TRBD2 (7 bases). Germline lookup yields CDR1 MGHRA and CDR2 YSYEKL. The CDR3 runs to 15 residues. Trimming removed 4 bases from V and 6 bases from J, with 17 bases in between.

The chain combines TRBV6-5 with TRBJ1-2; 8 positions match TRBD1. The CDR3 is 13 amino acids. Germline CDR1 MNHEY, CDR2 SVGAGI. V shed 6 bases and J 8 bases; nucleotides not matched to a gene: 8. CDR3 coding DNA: TGTGCCAGCAGGCGGGGACAGGCGCAGGGCTACACCTTC. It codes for CASRRGQAQGYTF.

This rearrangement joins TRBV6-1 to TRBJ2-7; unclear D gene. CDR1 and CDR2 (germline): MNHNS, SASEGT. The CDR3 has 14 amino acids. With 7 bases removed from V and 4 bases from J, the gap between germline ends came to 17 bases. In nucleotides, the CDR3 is TGTGCCAGCATCGGTCTATTGCCCCCTTACGAGCAGTACTTC. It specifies CASIGLLPPYEQYF.

CDR3 DNA sequence: TGTGCCAGCAGTTACTTGGGGCGAGACGAAAAACTGTTTTTT. It encodes CASSYLGRDEKLFF. V is TRBV6-5 and J is TRBJ1-4, with D perhaps TRBD1 (5 bases). V lost 1 base and J lost 8, with 11 bases in between. The CDR3 has 14 amino acids. The germline CDR1 and CDR2 sequences are MNHEY and SVGAGI.

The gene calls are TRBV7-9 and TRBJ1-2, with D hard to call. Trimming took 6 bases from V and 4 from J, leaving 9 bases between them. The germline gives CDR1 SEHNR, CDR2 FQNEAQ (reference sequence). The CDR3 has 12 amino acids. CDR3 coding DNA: TGTGCCAGCAGGCCAGACGGCTATGGCTACACCTTC. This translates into CASRPDGYGYTF.